This T cell receptor (beta chain) was documented in a study of blood T cell repertoires in COVID-19. Study-wide background: COVID-19 samples collected from the United States, Italy and Spain covered acute and convalescent phases. The cDNA or gDNA used as material had been derived from T cells, B-cell-depleted T cells, or PBMCs.

The germline V gene has CDR1 SGHVS and CDR2 FQNEAQ. Deletions cut 6 bases from V and 0 bases from J, with 15 bases between. The length of the CDR3 is 15 residues. Source study methods: The assay estimated nucleated cells by amplifying reference gene primers. The repertoire was sequenced with immunoSEQ multiplex PCR; TCRdb's copy has only in-frame clones and lacks some. Clonal size and the V and J genes are those of that table, whereas D and trimming came from the DNA. The sample carries 80,000 to 100,000 clones, roughly 85% recorded once. This sequence originates from a human donor in a cohort sampled during active COVID-19. The chain combines TRBV7-8 with TRBJ2-7; TRBD2 is a possible D gene (7 bases). The source material was peripheral blood. The CDR3 region is CASRRGTSNSYEQYF. The CDR3, as DNA: TGTGCCAGCAGGCGGGGGACAAGTAACTCCTACGAGCAGTACTTC.